Following are 8 T cell receptor beta chains from one sample sequenced in a study of control samples from healthy donors and cancer patients. Clones were sequenced by immunoSEQ multiplex PCR, and TCRdb holds only the in-frame ones, with some missing. The table has just over 150,000 clones, about 93% seen once. Sequenced sample: blood. These receptors all stem from a man between 50 and 59 years old in good health.

V and J are TRBV15 and TRBJ2-5; 7 bases line up with TRBD2. Germline CDR1 LNHNV, CDR2 YYDKDF (reference sequence). Losses at the gene ends were 5 bases for V and 7 bases for J; bases not matched to a gene: 4. The CDR3 loop spans 12 amino acids. Here the CDR3 reads CATSDSGRTQYF. The DNA for the CDR3 is TGTGCCACCAGCGATAGCGGGCGGACCCAGTACTTC. Together with reference TRBV15 and TRBJ2-5, the CDR3 gives the full variable domain: DAMVIQNPRYQVTQFGKPVTLSCSQTLNHNVMYWYQQKSSQAPKLLFHYYDKDFNNEADTPDNFQSRRPNTSFCFLDIRSPGLGDTAMYLCATSDSGRTQYFGPGTRLLVL.

The chain employs TRBV28 and TRBJ1-4; D is unclear. V gave up 8 bases and J gave up 8 bases, with 6 bases separating them. The germline CDR1 and CDR2 sequences are MDHEN and SYDVKM. CDR3 length: 10 amino acids. CDR3: CASRDEKLFF. CDR3 sequence (DNA): TGTGCCAGCCGCGACGAAAAACTGTTTTTT.

This clone is a singleton in its sample. CDR3 DNA: TGTGCCAGCAGCTTAGAAGGCAGGCCCCACGAGCAGTACTTC. Protein sequence: CASSLEGRPHEQYF. The chain links TRBV13 to TRBJ2-7; D ambiguous. Germline CDR1 is PRHDT and CDR2 is FYEKMQ (reference sequence). V was cut by 1 base and J by 5 bases, with 12 bases left in between. CDR3 length: 14 amino acids.

The J gene is TRBJ1-1, the V gene TRBV3-1 (or the pseudogene TRBV3-2); D may be TRBD1 (6 bases). This CDR3 has 14 amino acids. V was pared by 1 base and J by 4 bases, with 10 bases between. Germline CDR1 LGHDT, CDR2 YNNKEL (reference sequence). The CDR3 here is CASSQVQGSTEAFF. The CDR3 DNA follows: TGTGCCAGCAGCCAAGTTCAGGGGAGCACTGAAGCTTTCTTT.

This chain connects TRBV28 to TRBJ1-3, with 7 bases lining up with TRBD1. V lost 4 bases to trimming and J lost 14 bases; unmatched junction nucleotides: 14. The V gene's germline CDR1 is MDHEN and CDR2 SYDVKM. The CDR3 consists of 14 residues. CDR3 residues: CASSYGQATLGLYF. The CDR3, as DNA: TGTGCCAGCAGTTATGGACAGGCCACACTGGGATTATATTTT.

The chain combines TRBV19 with TRBJ1-6; D might be TRBD1 (5 bases). CDR1 and CDR2 (germline): LNHDA, SQIVND (reference sequence). V was pared by 4 bases and J by 3 bases, with 10 bases between. CDR3 length equals 15 residues. CDR3 amino acids: CASSKGFDYNSPLHF. CDR3 bases: TGTGCCAGTAGTAAGGGGTTTGACTATAATTCACCCCTCCACTTT.

The chain uses TRBV5-6 and TRBJ2-3; D might be TRBD2 (6 bases). V dropped 7 bases and J dropped 6 bases, with 9 bases sitting between them. This CDR3 has 11 amino acids. Germline lookup yields CDR1 SGHDT and CDR2 YYEEEE. The CDR3 region is CASGTYDTQYF. DNA of the CDR3: TGTGCCAGCGGGACTTACGATACGCAGTATTTT.

V gene TRBV5-1 combines with J gene TRBJ2-7; D not resolved. Trimming took 0 bases from V and 4 from J, leaving 8 bases between them. Germline V CDR1 and CDR2: SGHRS, YFSETQ. The CDR3 runs to 13 residues. CDR3 sequence: CASSLVGEYEQYF. The DNA for the CDR3 is TGCGCCAGCAGCTTGGTGGGCGAATACGAGCAGTACTTC.